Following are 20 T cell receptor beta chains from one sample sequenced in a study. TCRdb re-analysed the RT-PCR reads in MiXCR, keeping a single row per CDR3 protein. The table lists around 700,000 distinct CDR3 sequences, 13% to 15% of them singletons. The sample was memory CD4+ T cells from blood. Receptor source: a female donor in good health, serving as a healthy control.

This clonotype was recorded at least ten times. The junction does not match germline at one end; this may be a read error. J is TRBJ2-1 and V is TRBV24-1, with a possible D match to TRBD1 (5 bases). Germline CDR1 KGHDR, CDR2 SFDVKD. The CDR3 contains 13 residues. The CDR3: CATSDGALTSEAF. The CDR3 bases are TGTGCCACCAGTGATGGGGCCTTGACCTCCGAGGCCTTC.

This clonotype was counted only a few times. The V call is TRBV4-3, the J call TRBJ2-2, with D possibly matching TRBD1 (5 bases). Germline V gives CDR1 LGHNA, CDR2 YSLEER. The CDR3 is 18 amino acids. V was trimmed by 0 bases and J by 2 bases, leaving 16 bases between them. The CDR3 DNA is TGCGCCAGCAGCCAAGACCCGGTCTCACAGGTTAACACCGGGGAGCTGTTTTTT. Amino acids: CASSQDPVSQVNTGELFF.

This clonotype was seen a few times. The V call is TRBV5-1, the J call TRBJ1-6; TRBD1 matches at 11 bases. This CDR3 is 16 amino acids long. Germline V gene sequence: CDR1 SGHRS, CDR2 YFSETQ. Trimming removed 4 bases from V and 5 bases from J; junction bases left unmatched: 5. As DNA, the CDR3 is TGCGCCAGCAGCGGAGGGACAGGGGGAGATAATTCACCCCTCCACTTT. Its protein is CASSGGTGGDNSPLHF.

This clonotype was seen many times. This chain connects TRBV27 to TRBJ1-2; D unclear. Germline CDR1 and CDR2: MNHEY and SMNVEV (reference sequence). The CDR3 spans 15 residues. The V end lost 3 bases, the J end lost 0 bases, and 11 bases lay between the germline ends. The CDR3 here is CASSFRPGANYGYTF. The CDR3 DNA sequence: TGTGCCAGCAGTTTCAGGCCAGGAGCTAACTATGGCTACACCTTC.

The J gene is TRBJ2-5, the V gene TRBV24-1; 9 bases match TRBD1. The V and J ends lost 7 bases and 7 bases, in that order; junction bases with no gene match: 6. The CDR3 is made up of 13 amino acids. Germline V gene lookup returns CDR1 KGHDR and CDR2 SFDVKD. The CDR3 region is CATSRTGEGTQYF. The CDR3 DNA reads TGTGCCACCAGCCGGACAGGGGAAGGGACCCAGTACTTC.

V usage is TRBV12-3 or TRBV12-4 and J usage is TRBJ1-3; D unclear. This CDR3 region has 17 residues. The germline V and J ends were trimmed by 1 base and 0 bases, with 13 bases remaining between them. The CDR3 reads CASSLVLGRSSGNTIYF. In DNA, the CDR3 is TGTGCCAGCAGTTTAGTATTAGGGAGGAGCTCTGGAAACACCATATATTTT.

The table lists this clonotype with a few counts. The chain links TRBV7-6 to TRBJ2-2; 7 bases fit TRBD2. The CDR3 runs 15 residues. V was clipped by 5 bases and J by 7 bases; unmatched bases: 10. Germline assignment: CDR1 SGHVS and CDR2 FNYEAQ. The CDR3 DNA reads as TGTGCCAGCAGCAGAGACTGGACTAGAGGCGGGGAGCTGTTTTTT. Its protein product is CASSRDWTRGGELFF.

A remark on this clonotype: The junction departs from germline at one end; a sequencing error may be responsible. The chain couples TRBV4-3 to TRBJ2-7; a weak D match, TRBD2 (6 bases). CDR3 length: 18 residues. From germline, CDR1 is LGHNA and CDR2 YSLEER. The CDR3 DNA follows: TGCGCCAGCAGCCAAGATGCTTGGAGGGTATTAGACTCCTACAAGCAGTACTTC. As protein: CASSQDAWRVLDSYKQYF.

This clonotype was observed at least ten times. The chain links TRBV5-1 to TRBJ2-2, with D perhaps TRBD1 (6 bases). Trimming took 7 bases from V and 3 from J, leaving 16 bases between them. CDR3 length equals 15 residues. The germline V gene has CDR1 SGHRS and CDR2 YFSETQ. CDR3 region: CASRSGQGYTGELFF. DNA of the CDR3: TGCGCCAGCCGGTCGGGGCAGGGGTACACCGGGGAGCTGTTTTTT. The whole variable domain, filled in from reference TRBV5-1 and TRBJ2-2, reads KAGVTQTPRYLIKTRGQQVTLSCSPISGHRSVSWYQQTPGQGLQFLFEYFSETQRNKGNFPGRFSGRQFSNSRSEMNVSTLELGDSALYLCASRSGQGYTGELFFGEGSRLTVL.

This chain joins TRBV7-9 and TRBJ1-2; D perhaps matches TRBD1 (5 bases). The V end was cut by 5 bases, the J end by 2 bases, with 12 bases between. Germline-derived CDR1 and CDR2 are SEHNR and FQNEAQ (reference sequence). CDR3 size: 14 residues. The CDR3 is CASSPRTTNYGYTF. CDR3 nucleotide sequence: TGTGCCAGCAGCCCTCGGACAACAAACTATGGCTACACCTTC.

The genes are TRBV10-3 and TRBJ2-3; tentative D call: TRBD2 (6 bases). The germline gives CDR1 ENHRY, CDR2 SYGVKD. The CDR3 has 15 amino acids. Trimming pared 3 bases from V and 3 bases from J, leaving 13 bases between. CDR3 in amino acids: CAISDAGGKTDTQYF. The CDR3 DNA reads TGTGCCATCAGTGACGCCGGGGGAAAAACAGATACGCAGTATTTT.

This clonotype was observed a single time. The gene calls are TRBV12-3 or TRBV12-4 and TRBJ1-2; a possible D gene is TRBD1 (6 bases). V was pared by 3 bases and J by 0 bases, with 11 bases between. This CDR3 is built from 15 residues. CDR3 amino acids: CASSLTGGTNYGYTF. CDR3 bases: TGTGCCAGCAGTTTGACAGGCGGGACTAACTATGGCTACACCTTC.

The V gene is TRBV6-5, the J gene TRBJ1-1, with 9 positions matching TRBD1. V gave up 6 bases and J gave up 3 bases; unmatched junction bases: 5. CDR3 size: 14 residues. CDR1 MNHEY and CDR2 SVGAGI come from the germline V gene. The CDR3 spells CASSGQGLDTEAFF. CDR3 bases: TGTGCCAGCAGCGGACAGGGGCTGGACACTGAAGCTTTCTTT.

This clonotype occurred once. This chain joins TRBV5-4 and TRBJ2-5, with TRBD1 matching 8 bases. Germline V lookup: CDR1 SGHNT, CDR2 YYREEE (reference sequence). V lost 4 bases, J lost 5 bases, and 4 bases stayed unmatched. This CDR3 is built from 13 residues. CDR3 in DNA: TGTGCCAGCAGCACCCGACAGGGGGAGACCCAGTACTTC. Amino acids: CASSTRQGETQYF.

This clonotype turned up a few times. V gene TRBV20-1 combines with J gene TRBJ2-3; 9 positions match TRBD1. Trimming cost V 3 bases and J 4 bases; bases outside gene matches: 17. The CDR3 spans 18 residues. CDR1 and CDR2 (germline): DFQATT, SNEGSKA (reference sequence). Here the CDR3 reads CSASGRDRVMLGPDTQYF. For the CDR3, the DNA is TGCAGTGCTAGTGGCCGGGACAGGGTAATGCTGGGGCCAGATACGCAGTATTTT.

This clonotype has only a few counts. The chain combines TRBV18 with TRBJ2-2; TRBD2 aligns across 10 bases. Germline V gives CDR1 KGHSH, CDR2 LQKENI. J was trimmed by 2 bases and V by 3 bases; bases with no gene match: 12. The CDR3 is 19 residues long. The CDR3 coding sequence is TGTGCCAGCTCACCGCAACCCCTAGCGGGAGCACTAAACACCGGGGAGCTGTTTTTT. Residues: CASSPQPLAGALNTGELFF.

Here the CDR3 DNA reads TGTGCCAGCAGCTTATCGGGGTCCAGGTTGGTTACGACCGGGGAGCTGTTTTTT. Amino acids: CASSLSGSRLVTTGELFF. V and J are TRBV11-2 and TRBJ2-2; D may be TRBD2 (5 bases). V shed 2 bases and J shed 5 bases, with 21 bases lying between them. There are 18 residues in the CDR3. CDR1 is SGHAT, CDR2 FQNNGV, per germline.

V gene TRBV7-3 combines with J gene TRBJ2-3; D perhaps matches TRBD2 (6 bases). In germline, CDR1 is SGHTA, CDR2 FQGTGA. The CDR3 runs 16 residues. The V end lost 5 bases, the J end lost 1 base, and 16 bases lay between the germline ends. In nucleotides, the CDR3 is TGTGCCAGCAGCGTACAAGGAAGGAGGGGCACAGATACGCAGTATTTT. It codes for CASSVQGRRGTDTQYF.

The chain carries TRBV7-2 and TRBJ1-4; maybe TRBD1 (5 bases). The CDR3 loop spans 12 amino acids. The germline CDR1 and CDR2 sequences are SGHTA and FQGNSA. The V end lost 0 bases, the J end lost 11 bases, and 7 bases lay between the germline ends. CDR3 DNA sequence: TGTGCCAGCAGCTTAGCGGGGCGGAAACTGTTTTTT. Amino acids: CASSLAGRKLFF.

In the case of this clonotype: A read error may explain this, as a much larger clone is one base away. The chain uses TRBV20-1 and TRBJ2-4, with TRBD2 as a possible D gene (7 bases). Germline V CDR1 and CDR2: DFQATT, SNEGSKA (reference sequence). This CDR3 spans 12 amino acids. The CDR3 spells CSVGGRESIHYF. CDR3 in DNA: TGCAGTGTAGGGGGGCGGGAGAGCATTCATTACTTC.